The sequence of this TCR beta chain was determined in a study of T cells in Graves' hyperthyroidism and ophthalmopathy. Comment on this clonotype: A much larger clone is a single base away; this may be a read error.

With duration under 3 months, ophthalmopathy was active: Clinical Activity Score at least 3, NOSPECS at least 4. Every diagnosis used clinical symptoms, serum thyroxine and TRAb, thyroid ultrasound and orbital computed tomography. The CDR3 covers 13 residues. CDR1 SGHRS and CDR2 YFSETQ come from the germline V gene. Trimming removed 4 bases at V and 2 bases at J, with 7 bases between. RNA transcripts gave rise to amplified TCR beta CDR3 regions. The HTBI primer set served for first-round RT-PCR of the TCR CDR3. TCRdb redid the calling of the multiplex PCR reads with MiXCR, one entry per CDR3 protein. The sample consists of nearly 250,000 distinct CDR3 sequences, roughly 22% of them appearing once.

Input material: blood. This TCR was recovered from a woman between 40 and 55 years old with Graves' ophthalmopathy. This chain uses TRBV5-1 with TRBJ1-3; D uncertain. The CDR3 DNA is TGCGCCAGCAGCCCAATGGCTGGAAACACCATATATTTT. It is translated as CASSPMAGNTIYF.